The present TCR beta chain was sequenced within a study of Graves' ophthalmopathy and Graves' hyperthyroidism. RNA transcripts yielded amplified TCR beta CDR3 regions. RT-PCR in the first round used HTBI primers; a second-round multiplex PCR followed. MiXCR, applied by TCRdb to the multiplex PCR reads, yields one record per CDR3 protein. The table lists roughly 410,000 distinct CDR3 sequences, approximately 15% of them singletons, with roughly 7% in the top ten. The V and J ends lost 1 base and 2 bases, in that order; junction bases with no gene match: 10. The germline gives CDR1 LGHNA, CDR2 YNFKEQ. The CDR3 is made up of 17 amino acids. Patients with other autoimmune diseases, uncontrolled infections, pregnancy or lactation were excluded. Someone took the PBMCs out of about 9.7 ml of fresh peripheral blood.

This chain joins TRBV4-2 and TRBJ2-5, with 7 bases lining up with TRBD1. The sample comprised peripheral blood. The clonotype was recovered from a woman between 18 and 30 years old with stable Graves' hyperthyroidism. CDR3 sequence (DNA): TGTGCCAGCAGCCAAGGCCTCCAGGGACAGCCACAAGAGACCCAGTACTTC. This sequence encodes CASSQGLQGQPQETQYF.